A selection of T cell receptor beta chains follows, all from one sample in a study of blood T cell repertoires in COVID-19. The method was immunoSEQ multiplex PCR; TCRdb's version includes in-frame clones alone and lacks a portion of them. The sample records more than 250,000 clones, 85% to 90% being singletons. Source material: PBMCs or T cells enriched from blood (not recorded which). These receptors all stem from a woman aged 18-35 years who had recovered from COVID-19. Each CDR3 is given with its conserved first and last residue. Fields, in order: V gene, J gene, D gene, clone size, CDR3 DNA, CDR3 protein. The D gene is left open where the match is weak. Expanded clones get a size class; other rows say once, few or many, or leave the size out.

TRBV6-5,TRBJ2-7,NA,NA,TGTGCCAGCAGACGTGGTGACACAGGGCTCTTCGAGCAGTACTTC,CASRRGDTGLFEQYF
TRBV10-3,TRBJ2-7,NA,NA,TGTGCCATCAGTGGACATAGCTACGAGCAGTACTTC,CAISGHSYEQYF
TRBV27,TRBJ1-6,NA,NA,TGTGCCAGCAGCGGGATGAATTCACCCCTCCACTTT,CASSGMNSPLHF
TRBV7-9,TRBJ1-5,TRBD1,NA,TGTGCCAGCAGCCCGACAGGGACTAGCAATCAGCCCCAGCATTTT,CASSPTGTSNQPQHF
TRBV19,TRBJ2-1,NA,few,TGTGCCAGTAGTTACTCGAGGTCGTTAAATGAGCAGTTCTTC,CASSYSRSLNEQFF
TRBV4-1,TRBJ2-7,TRBD2,once,TGCGCCAGCAGCCAAGAAGGACTAGCGGCGGCCGAGCAGTACTTC,CASSQEGLAAAEQYF
TRBV29-1,TRBJ1-2,TRBD1,NA,TGCAGCGTTGAAGAGGGGCACAGGGGGCGGTATGGCTACACCTTC,CSVEEGHRGRYGYTF
TRBV5-1,TRBJ1-1,NA,NA,TGCGCCAGCAGCTTGCAGGGATTTCGTATCAGGGACACTGAAGCTTTCTTT,CASSLQGFRIRDTEAFF
TRBV28,TRBJ1-1,NA,NA,TGTGCCAGCAGTTTGGGGGGGCGAAGGGCTGGCACTGAAGCTTTCTTT,CASSLGGRRAGTEAFF
TRBV5-1,TRBJ2-1,TRBD2,NA,TGCGCCAGCAGCTTGATAGGCGGGGGGGCCGATGAGCAGTTCTTC,CASSLIGGGADEQFF
TRBV5-5,TRBJ1-2,NA,NA,TGTGCCAGCAGCTTTTGGGCGGGGGAGAATGGCTACACCTTC,CASSFWAGENGYTF
TRBV21-1,TRBJ1-1,NA,NA,TGTGCCAGCAGCTTCCGGGGAGGGTTCAACACTGAAGCTTTCTTT,CASSFRGGFNTEAFF
TRBV29-1,TRBJ1-1,NA,few,TGCAGCGTCGGGGATATGGGCACTGAAGCTTTCTTT,CSVGDMGTEAFF
TRBV9,TRBJ1-1,NA,NA,TGTGCCAGCAGCGGTACAGGGACTGAAGCTTTCTTT,CASSGTGTEAFF
TRBV11-1,TRBJ2-3,TRBD1,once,TGTGCCAGCAGCTTAGAGGGACAGGGGGTCTATACGCAGTATTTT,CASSLEGQGVYTQYF
TRBV28,TRBJ1-2,TRBD1,NA,TGTGCCAGCAGTTTATCTCACAGGGGGCAATGGGGCTACACCTTC,CASSLSHRGQWGYTF
TRBV4-1,TRBJ1-1,NA,few,TGCGCCAGCAGCCAAGGTAGCTTGAACACTGAAGCTTTCTTT,CASSQGSLNTEAFF
TRBV29-1,TRBJ1-1,TRBD1,NA,TGCAGCGTTGAGAAGGGGACAGGGGGCAAAGCTTTCTTT,CSVEKGTGGKAFF
TRBV27,TRBJ1-1,NA,NA,TGTGCCAGCAGTTTAGACAGGCTGAACACTGAAGCTTTCTTT,CASSLDRLNTEAFF
TRBV18,TRBJ1-1,TRBD1,NA,TGTGCCAGCTCAACGGACAGGGAGCCCCCCGGCACTGAAGCTTTCTTT,CASSTDREPPGTEAFF
TRBV6-4,TRBJ1-1,TRBD1,NA,TGTGCCAGCAGTGACCAGGGACAGGGCGCTAAAGCTTTCTTT,CASSDQGQGAKAFF
TRBV7-2,TRBJ2-1,NA,once,TGTGCCAGCAGCTTAGGTAGTAGCGCGAGCTCCTACAATGAGCAGTTCTTC,CASSLGSSASSYNEQFF
TRBV3-1/TRBV3-2,TRBJ1-6,NA,once,TGTGCCAGCAGCCAAGCTGTCGGAGGTTCACCCCTCCACTTT,CASSQAVGGSPLHF
TRBV13,TRBJ1-1,TRBD1,few,TGTGCCAGCAACAGGGGGGGCAACACTGAAGCTTTCTTT,CASNRGGNTEAFF
TRBV3-1/TRBV3-2,TRBJ1-2,NA,NA,TGTGCCAGCAACCGAATGGGGGGGGCTGACTATGGCTACACCTTC,CASNRMGGADYGYTF
TRBV30,TRBJ2-7,NA,NA,TGTGCCTGGGGGGGACTCTCCTACGAGCAGTACTTC,CAWGGLSYEQYF
TRBV29-1,TRBJ2-5,NA,NA,TGCAGCGCCGAGCTCGGGACCCAGTACTTC,CSAELGTQYF
TRBV7-2,TRBJ2-5,NA,NA,TGTGCCAGCAGCTTAGAAATACTGCGAGAGACCCAGTACTTC,CASSLEILRETQYF
TRBV7-3,TRBJ2-2,TRBD1,NA,TGTGCCAGCAGCAGACAGGGTGGCACCGGGGAGCTGTTTTTT,CASSRQGGTGELFF
TRBV19,TRBJ1-5,NA,few,TGTGCCAGTAGTATACAGGATAGCAATCAGCCCCAGCATTTT,CASSIQDSNQPQHF
TRBV24-1,TRBJ2-3,TRBD2,NA,TGTGCCACGGGGACTAGTCCAGATACGCAGTATTTT,CATGTSPDTQYF
TRBV19,TRBJ1-2,NA,NA,TGTGCCAGTAGTATAGATCGGCACAGGGTGGATTTCTATGGCTACACCTTC,CASSIDRHRVDFYGYTF
TRBV14,TRBJ2-7,NA,once,TGTGCCAGCAGCCAAGTGTGGGGGGGCAGCTCCTACGAGCAGTACTTC,CASSQVWGGSSYEQYF
TRBV14,TRBJ1-2,TRBD1,few,TGTGCCAGCAGCCAATTGACAGGGTCCTATGGCTACACCTTC,CASSQLTGSYGYTF
TRBV5-4,TRBJ2-5,NA,NA,TGTGCCAGCAGGACCGGGACAAATCAAGAGACCCAGTACTTC,CASRTGTNQETQYF